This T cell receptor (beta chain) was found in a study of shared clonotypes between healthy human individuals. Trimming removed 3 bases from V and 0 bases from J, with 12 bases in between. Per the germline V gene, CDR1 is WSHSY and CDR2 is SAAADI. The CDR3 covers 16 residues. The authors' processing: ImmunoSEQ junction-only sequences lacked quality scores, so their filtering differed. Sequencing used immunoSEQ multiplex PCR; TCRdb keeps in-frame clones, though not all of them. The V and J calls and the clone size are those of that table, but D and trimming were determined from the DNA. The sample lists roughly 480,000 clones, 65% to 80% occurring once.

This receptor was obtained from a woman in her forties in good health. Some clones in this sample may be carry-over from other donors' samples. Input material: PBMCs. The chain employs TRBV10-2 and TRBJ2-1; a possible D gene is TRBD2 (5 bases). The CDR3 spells CASSDIGLSSYNEQFF. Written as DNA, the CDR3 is TGCGCCAGCAGTGACATCGGACTTAGCTCCTACAATGAGCAGTTCTTC.